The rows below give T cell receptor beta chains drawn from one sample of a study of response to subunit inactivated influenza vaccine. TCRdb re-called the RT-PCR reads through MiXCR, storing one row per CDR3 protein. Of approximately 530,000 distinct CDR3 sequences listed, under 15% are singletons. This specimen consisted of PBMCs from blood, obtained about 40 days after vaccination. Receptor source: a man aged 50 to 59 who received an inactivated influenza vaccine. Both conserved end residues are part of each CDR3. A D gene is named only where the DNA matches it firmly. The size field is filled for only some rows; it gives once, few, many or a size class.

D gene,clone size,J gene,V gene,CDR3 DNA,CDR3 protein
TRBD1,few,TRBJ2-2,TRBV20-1,TGCAGTGCAGGGACAGGGAGAACCGGGGAGCTGTTTTTT,CSAGTGRTGELFF
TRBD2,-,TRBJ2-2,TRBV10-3,TGTGCCATCAGTGAGTCAGCGGGGTCGAACACCGGGGAGCTGTTTTTT,CAISESAGSNTGELFF
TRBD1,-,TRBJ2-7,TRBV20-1,TGCAGTGCTAGAGATTATTATGGGACAGGGGGCTACGAGCAGTACTTC,CSARDYYGTGGYEQYF
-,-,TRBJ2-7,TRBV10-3,TGTGCCATCAAGGACGCCAGCTCCTACGAGCAGTACTTC,CAIKDASSYEQYF
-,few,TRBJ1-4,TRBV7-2,TGTGCCAGCAGCATGCAGGGAGGCGAGGTGGAAAAACTGTTTTTT,CASSMQGGEVEKLFF
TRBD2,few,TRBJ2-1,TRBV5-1,TGCGCCAGCAGCTATCCTAGCGGGAGTTACAATGAGCAGTTCTTC,CASSYPSGSYNEQFF
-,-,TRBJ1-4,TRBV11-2,TGTGCCAGCAGCTTAGTTGTACGTCCAGGGAAACTGTTTTTT,CASSLVVRPGKLFF
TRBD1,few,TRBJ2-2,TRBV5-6,TGTGCCAGCAGCACCCTGGACAGGGACCGACTAGGAATGGCGGAGCTGTTTTTT,CASSTLDRDRLGMAELFF
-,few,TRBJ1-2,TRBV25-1,TGTGCCAGCAGTGAATTGGGCAGGGGCCTCTATGGCTACACCTTC,CASSELGRGLYGYTF
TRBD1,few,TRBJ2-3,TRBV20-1,TGCAGTGCTAGTCGGGGACAGCTTAGCACAGATACGCAGTATTTT,CSASRGQLSTDTQYF
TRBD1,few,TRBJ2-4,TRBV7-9,TGTGCCAGCAGCCCGGACAGGGTAATTCAAAACATTCAGTACTTC,CASSPDRVIQNIQYF
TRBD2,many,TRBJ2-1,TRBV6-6,TGTGCCAGCAGTTACTCTCCTAGCGGGGGGATATACAATGAGCAGTTCTTC,CASSYSPSGGIYNEQFF
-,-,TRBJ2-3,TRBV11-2,TGTGCCAGCAGCTTAGCTTGGACGACAGATACGCAGTATTTT,CASSLAWTTDTQYF
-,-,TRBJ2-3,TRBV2,TGTGCCAGCAGTGGAGCACTAGCCTGGAGCACAGATACGCAGTATTTT,CASSGALAWSTDTQYF
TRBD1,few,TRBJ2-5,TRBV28,TGTGCCAGCAGTCCTCTCGACAGGGCAGAGACCCAGTACTTC,CASSPLDRAETQYF
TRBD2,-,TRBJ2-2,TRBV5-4,TGTGCCAGCAGCTCATGCGGCGGGAGGGCCACCGGGGAGCTGTTTTTT,CASSSCGGRATGELFF
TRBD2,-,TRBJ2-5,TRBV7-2,TGTGCCAGCAGCTCGATCGGGGGGGCCCTTGGGGAGACCCAGTACTTC,CASSSIGGALGETQYF
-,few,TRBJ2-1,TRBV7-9,TGTGCTTCGAGGGGGTCCGGAAACTCCTACAATGAGCAGTTCTTC,CASRGSGNSYNEQFF
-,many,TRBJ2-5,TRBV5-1,TGCGCCAGCAGCTTGGCCAGGAAAATTCAAGAGACCCAGTACTTC,CASSLARKIQETQYF
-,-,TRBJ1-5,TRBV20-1,TGCAGTGCTAGAGTGTCGGCCGGAACAAATCAGCCCCAGCATTTT,CSARVSAGTNQPQHF
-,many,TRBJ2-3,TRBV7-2,TGTGCCAGCAGCAAGGACACCTACACAGATACGCAGTATTTT,CASSKDTYTDTQYF
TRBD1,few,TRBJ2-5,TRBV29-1,TGCAGCGCCCTGGACAGGTTCGAAGAGACCCAGTACTTC,CSALDRFEETQYF
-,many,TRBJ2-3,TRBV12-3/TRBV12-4,TGTGCCAGCACCCATTCCAGGGTAGGGGTCGCAGATACGCAGTATTTT,CASTHSRVGVADTQYF
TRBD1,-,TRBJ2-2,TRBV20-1,TGCAGTGCTAGAGATGGGACAGGGGATACCGGGGAGCTGTTTTTT,CSARDGTGDTGELFF
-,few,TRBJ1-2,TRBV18,TGTGCCAGCTCACCAACTTCGGGCAGCTACACCTTC,CASSPTSGSYTF
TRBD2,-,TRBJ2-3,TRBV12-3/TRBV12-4,TGTGCCACCGGAAGAACTAGCGGAATCACAGATACGCAGTATTTT,CATGRTSGITDTQYF
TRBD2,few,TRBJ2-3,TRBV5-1,TGCGCCAGCAGCTTGATGACTAGCGGGGGAAATACGCAGTATTTT,CASSLMTSGGNTQYF
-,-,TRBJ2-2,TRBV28,TGTGCCGGCCTCAAGAGGGAGAACACCGGGGAGCTGTTTTTT,CAGLKRENTGELFF
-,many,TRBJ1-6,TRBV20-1,TGCAGTGCCCGGTCCTCCTATAATTCACCCCTCCACTTT,CSARSSYNSPLHF
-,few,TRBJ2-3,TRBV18,TGTGCCAGCTCCCCCCGCGGGACAGGCACAGATACGCAGTATTTT,CASSPRGTGTDTQYF
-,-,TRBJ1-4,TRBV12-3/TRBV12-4,TGTGCCAGCAGTTTACAAGGAGTCGTGTGGGAAAAACTGTTTTTT,CASSLQGVVWEKLFF
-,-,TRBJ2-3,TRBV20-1,TGCAGTGCTGGAGGCGGCTTGTACACAGATACGCAGTATTTT,CSAGGGLYTDTQYF
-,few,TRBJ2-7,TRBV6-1,TGTGCCAGCAGTGAAGGTGTAGGGGCGGCCTACGAGCAGTACTTC,CASSEGVGAAYEQYF
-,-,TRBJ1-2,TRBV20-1,TGCAGTGCCGATTTTTCTTGGGGCTACACCTTC,CSADFSWGYTF
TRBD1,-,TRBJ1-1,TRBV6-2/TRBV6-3,TGTGCCAGCAGGATACAGGGGGGGAACACTGAAGCTTTCTTT,CASRIQGGNTEAFF
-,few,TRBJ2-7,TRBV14,TGTGCCAGCACCCTAGGGGGGACCTACGAGCAGTACTTC,CASTLGGTYEQYF